The 31 T cell receptor beta chains below come from one sample, sequenced in a study of regulatory T cells in long-lasting Graves disease. Time point denoted: newly diagnosed GD, antithyroid drugs for less than 3 months. PBMC-extracted RNA yielded the TCR library. Through Arm-PCR of CDR3 regions and iRepertoire HTBI primers, TCR beta libraries were built. TCRdb reanalysed the multiplex PCR reads using MiXCR and keeps one entry per CDR3 protein. The top ten hold approximately 18% of the sample, which has hundreds of thousands of distinct CDR3 sequences, less than 20% seen once. The sample also formed part of further work on T cells in Graves' hyperthyroidism and ophthalmopathy.

The sequencing here drew on peripheral blood mononuclear cells (PBMCs), taken at new diagnosis, from a patient treated with antithyroid drugs. The receptors here all came from a woman in her twenties or thirties with Graves disease.

The rearrangement joins TRBV10-3 to TRBJ2-5; 9 bases align to TRBD1. Trimming removed 7 bases from V and 5 bases from J; junction bases left unmatched: 5. Germline V gene lookup returns CDR1 ENHRY and CDR2 SYGVKD. The CDR3 sequence is 13 residues long. CDR3 nucleotides: TGTGCCATCAATCGAGACAGGGGGGAGACCCAGTACTTC. Translation: CAINRDRGETQYF.

This clonotype has at least ten counts. V gene TRBV7-8 combines with J gene TRBJ2-7, with a tentative D call TRBD1 (6 bases). The CDR3 runs 15 residues. Trimming left V 5 bases short and J 3 bases short, with 17 bases between. Germline-derived CDR1 and CDR2 are SGHVS and FQNEAQ. In nucleotides, the CDR3 is TGTGCCAGCAGCATGGACAGCTCAACGCTCTACGAGCAGTACTTC. It encodes CASSMDSSTLYEQYF. The entire variable domain, with the rest obtained from reference TRBV7-8 and TRBJ2-7, is as follows: GAGVSQSPRYKVAKRGQDVALRCDPISGHVSLFWYQQALGQGPEFLTYFQNEAQLDKSGLPSDRFFAERPEGSVSTLKIQRTQQEDSAVYLCASSMDSSTLYEQYFGPGTRLTVT.

The rearrangement joins TRBV10-2 to TRBJ1-4, with TRBD1 matching 7 bases. The trim removed 5 bases at V and 6 bases at J, leaving 6 bases unmatched. Germline-derived CDR1 and CDR2 are WSHSY and SAAADI. The CDR3 sequence is 14 residues long. The CDR3 bases are TGCGCCAGCAGTCGACAGGGTGTAGATGAAAAACTGTTTTTT. It yields the protein CASSRQGVDEKLFF.

Ten or more counts support this clonotype. The chain joins TRBV12-5 to TRBJ2-5; 7 nucleotides align to TRBD2. V lost 7 bases to trimming and J lost 2 bases; unmatched junction nucleotides: 10. Germline V CDR1 and CDR2: LGHNT, FRNRAP. The CDR3 sequence is 15 residues long. Here the CDR3 reads CASAGGAGLQETQYF. The DNA for the CDR3 is TGTGCTAGTGCCGGCGGAGCGGGGCTTCAAGAGACCCAGTACTTC.

This clonotype was counted many times. The chain recombines TRBV28 with TRBJ2-5, with no clear D. V was cut by 9 bases and J by 4 bases, with 21 bases left in between. From germline, CDR1 is MDHEN and CDR2 SYDVKM. The CDR3 runs 15 residues. CDR3 bases: TGTGCCAGTAGTACCGGGCCCCTATCATCAGAGACCCAGTACTTC. Encoded protein: CASSTGPLSSETQYF.

This clonotype has at least ten counts. At one end, the junction sequence differs from germline, possibly due to a read error. The genes are TRBV7-7 and TRBJ2-3, with D uncertain. The V gene's germline CDR1 is SSHAT and CDR2 FNYEAQ (reference sequence). The length of the CDR3 is 14 residues. CDR3 DNA sequence: TGTGCTAGCAGCTTAGAGGTATACTCAGATACGCAGTATTTT. It encodes CASSLEVYSDTQYF.

Many counts were recorded for this clonotype. This chain links TRBV12-3 or TRBV12-4 with TRBJ1-4; D might be TRBD1 (6 bases). The CDR3 consists of 15 residues. Trimming cost V 8 bases and J 1 base, with 14 bases left between them. CDR3 in amino acids: CASSPSRGTNEKLFF. The CDR3, as DNA: TGTGCCAGCTCTCCGAGCAGGGGAACTAATGAAAAACTGTTTTTT.

The V gene is TRBV9, the J gene TRBJ2-7; D tentatively fits TRBD1 or TRBD2 (5 bases each). Per germline, CDR1 SGDLS and CDR2 YYNGEE. CDR3 length: 15 residues. Between the trimmed V and J ends, which lost 0 bases and 6 bases, there was a span of 16 bases. In DNA form, the CDR3 reads TGTGCCAGCAGCGTAGACGTTAGCTGGGGGTCCGAGCAGTACTTC. Translation gives CASSVDVSWGSEQYF. The full variable domain, completed using reference TRBV9 and TRBJ2-7, is DSGVTQTPKHLITATGQRVTLRCSPRSGDLSVYWYQQSLDQGLQFLIQYYNGEERAKGNILERFSAQQFPDLHSELNLSSLELGDSALYFCASSVDVSWGSEQYFGPGTRLTVT.

In this sample, this clonotype turned up many times. V and J are TRBV2 and TRBJ1-2; maybe TRBD1 (6 bases). V was cut by 5 bases and J by 1 base, with 14 bases left in between. The germline V gene has CDR1 SNHLY and CDR2 FYNNEI. The CDR3 has 15 amino acids. DNA of the CDR3: TGTGCCAGCAGTCCCCATAGGGGGGATAACTATGGCTACACCTTC. As protein: CASSPHRGDNYGYTF.

The chain employs TRBV20-1 and TRBJ2-7; 12 positions agree with TRBD2. The germline gives CDR1 DFQATT, CDR2 SNEGSKA (reference sequence). The CDR3 sequence is 18 residues long. Unmatched junction bases numbered 9, after V lost 0 bases and J lost 0 bases. CDR3 loop: CSARDRLAGALSSYEQYF. In nucleotides, the CDR3 is TGCAGTGCTAGAGATAGACTAGCGGGAGCATTGAGCTCCTACGAGCAGTACTTC.

Comment on this clonotype: A much more abundant neighbour one base away suggests this may be a read error. V is TRBV3-1 and J is TRBJ2-5; D gene ambiguous. This CDR3 region has 11 residues. The V end lost 5 bases, the J end lost 7 bases, and 8 bases lay between the germline ends. The germline gives CDR1 LGHDT, CDR2 YNNKEL (reference sequence). This chain's CDR3 is CASSTRGTQYF. CDR3 DNA: TGTGCCAGCAGCACCCGAGGGACCCAGTACTTC.

There are a few counts of this clonotype. This chain uses TRBV19 with TRBJ2-5, with 8 nucleotides matching TRBD1. CDR1 and CDR2 from the germline V gene are LNHDA and SQIVND (reference sequence). V was clipped by 4 bases and J by 5 bases; unmatched bases: 12. The CDR3 loop spans 16 amino acids. The CDR3 bases are TGTGCCAGTAGTACCAACAGGGGGTATCGTCGGGAGACCCAGTACTTC. This encodes CASSTNRGYRRETQYF.

The chain couples TRBV6-2 or TRBV6-3 to TRBJ1-5; 8 bases map to TRBD1. The trim removed 6 bases at V and 6 bases at J, leaving 7 bases unmatched. CDR3 length: 14 amino acids. The germline gives CDR1 MNHEY, CDR2 SVGEGT. The CDR3 sequence is CASSIGTGAQPQHF. CDR3 DNA: TGTGCCAGCAGCATTGGGACAGGAGCTCAGCCCCAGCATTTT.

This clonotype has more than one count but fewer than ten. The V gene is TRBV3-1, the J gene TRBJ1-6, with D possibly TRBD1 on 5 matching bases. Germline V CDR1 and CDR2: LGHDT, YNNKEL (reference sequence). With 5 bases removed from V and 5 bases from J, the gap between germline ends came to 13 bases. The CDR3 spans 15 residues. CDR3 loop: CASSTGTVNNSPLHF. In DNA, the CDR3 is TGTGCCAGCAGCACAGGCACAGTGAATAATTCACCCCTCCACTTT.

The J gene is TRBJ2-5, the V gene TRBV5-5; 8 bases map to TRBD1. The CDR3 sequence is 16 residues long. The J segment lost 4 bases and the V segment lost 0 bases, leaving 8 bases of the junction unmatched. In germline, CDR1 is SGHKS, CDR2 YYEKEE (reference sequence). The CDR3 DNA follows: TGTGCCAGCAGCTTGGGGCAGGGGGCTTTATTAGAGACCCAGTACTTC. This gives the protein CASSLGQGALLETQYF.

The rearrangement joins TRBV6-5 to TRBJ1-3; TRBD1 is a possible D gene (6 bases). The germline CDR1 and CDR2 sequences are MNHEY and SVGAGI. The CDR3 covers 15 residues. The V end lost 4 bases, the J end lost 0 bases, and 10 bases lay between the germline ends. The CDR3 DNA is TGTGCCAGCAGTTTAGCAGGGGCCTCTGGAAACACCATATATTTT. Its translation is CASSLAGASGNTIYF.

The CDR3 region has the DNA TGTGCCAGCAGTTGGGGGGGAATGGGGTCCTACGAGCAGTACTTC. Its protein is CASSWGGMGSYEQYF. The chain joins TRBV12-3 or TRBV12-4 to TRBJ2-7, with TRBD2 identical over 7 bases. The CDR3 contains 15 residues. V was clipped by 4 bases and J by 1 base; unmatched bases: 7.

This clonotype was counted at least ten times. The rearrangement links TRBV27 to TRBJ1-6; possible D gene TRBD1, 6 bases. The germline V gene encodes CDR1 MNHEY and CDR2 SMNVEV (reference sequence). Trimming removed 6 bases from V and 10 bases from J, with 22 bases in between. This CDR3 contains 16 residues. DNA of the CDR3: TGTGCCAGCAGCTCCAGGGGTGGGGTAGGATCGTCACCCCTCCACTTT. It is translated as CASSSRGGVGSSPLHF.

This clonotype was seen at least ten times. The chain has TRBV6-1 and TRBJ1-2, with 7 positions matching TRBD1. The CDR3 covers 13 residues. The V gene's germline CDR1 is MNHNS and CDR2 SASEGT. Trimming took 5 bases from V and 6 from J; bases not matched to a gene: 6. CDR3 in DNA: TGTGCCAGCAGTCAGGACAGGAAGAATGGCTACACCTTC. It encodes CASSQDRKNGYTF.

This clonotype turned up a few times. J is TRBJ2-2 and V is TRBV19, with 7 nucleotides matching TRBD2. Germline CDR1 and CDR2: LNHDA and SQIVND (reference sequence). This CDR3 is built from 17 residues. V was clipped by 7 bases and J by 5 bases; unmatched bases: 16. The CDR3 is CASKRLADIRGTGELFF. CDR3 DNA sequence: TGTGCCAGTAAGCGGCTAGCGGACATAAGAGGGACCGGGGAGCTGTTTTTT.

This clonotype was picked up many times. The gene calls are TRBV20-1 and TRBJ2-1; 10 nucleotides line up with TRBD2. The ends lost 6 bases at V and 8 bases at J; junction bases unmatched: 10. Germline-derived CDR1 and CDR2 are DFQATT and SNEGSKA (reference sequence). CDR3 length equals 14 residues. CDR3 bases: TGCAGTGCAAAGATAAGCGGGAGGGCCCATGAGCAGTTCTTC. Amino acid sequence: CSAKISGRAHEQFF.

This clonotype occurred many times. This CDR3 reads CASRWGGGTGPYEQYF. The DNA of the CDR3 is TGTGCCAGCAGATGGGGCGGTGGGACAGGGCCCTACGAGCAGTACTTC. This rearrangement joins TRBV28 to TRBJ2-7; 9 bases line up with TRBD1. After removal of 6 bases from V and 2 bases from J, the junction contained 11 bases not matched to a gene. Germline CDR1 reads MDHEN; CDR2 reads SYDVKM. The CDR3 consists of 16 residues.

This clonotype was seen repeatedly, ten times or more. The chain couples TRBV6-5 to TRBJ2-7; D unresolved. V lost 0 bases and J lost 5, with 8 bases in between. CDR1 and CDR2 from the germline V gene are MNHEY and SVGAGI. The CDR3 runs 13 residues. The CDR3 loop is CASSYSSRHEQYF. The CDR3 DNA reads as TGTGCCAGCAGTTACTCTTCACGCCACGAGCAGTACTTC.

The rearrangement joins TRBV7-3 to TRBJ2-7, with TRBD2 matching over 7 bases. CDR1 and CDR2 (germline): SGHTA, FQGTGA. The CDR3 has 15 amino acids. The J segment lost 4 bases and the V segment lost 5 bases, leaving 11 bases of the junction unmatched. In DNA form, the CDR3 reads TGTGCCAGCAGCCCAAAAGGCCTAGCGGATTACGAGCAGTACTTC. It encodes CASSPKGLADYEQYF.

This clonotype was seen repeatedly, ten times or more. CDR3 residues: CASSESGTLNSPLHF. CDR3 nucleotides: TGCGCCAGCAGTGAGTCCGGGACACTTAATTCACCCCTCCACTTT. The chain has TRBV10-2 and TRBJ1-6, with D perhaps matching TRBD1 (6 bases). Trimming shortened V by 0 bases and J by 6 bases, and 9 bases separated the two germline ends. This CDR3 contains 15 residues. Germline V gene lookup returns CDR1 WSHSY and CDR2 SAAADI.

This chain uses TRBV19 with TRBJ1-1; TRBD1 aligns across 7 bases. Germline CDR1 LNHDA, CDR2 SQIVND (reference sequence). The CDR3 is made up of 14 amino acids. With V trimmed by 7 bases and J by 4 bases, 9 bases remained unmatched. CDR3 DNA sequence: TGTGCCAGTACCCCGACAGGGATAGGCACTGAAGCTTTCTTT. It is translated as CASTPTGIGTEAFF.

The chain employs TRBV9 and TRBJ2-1, with D unclear. The end of the DNA fits TRBJ2-5 better, so the J call may be wrong. In germline, CDR1 is SGDLS, CDR2 YYNGEE. This CDR3 is 13 amino acids long. CDR3 amino acids: CAAKVWVRETQYF. The CDR3 DNA follows: TGTGCCGCCAAGGTGTGGGTGCGGGAGACCCAGTACTTC.

The V call is TRBV18, the J call TRBJ1-1; maybe TRBD1 (5 bases). CDR1 is KGHSH, CDR2 LQKENI, per germline. The CDR3 covers 14 residues. The V gene lost 0 bases and the J gene lost 6 bases, with 11 bases spanning the gap. The CDR3 coding sequence is TGTGCCAGCTCACCACCAGGGGTTGGGGCTGAAGCTTTCTTT. This encodes CASSPPGVGAEAFF.

This clonotype was seen ten or more times. The V call is TRBV3-1, the J call TRBJ1-2; D possibly corresponds to TRBD1 (5 bases). Trimming cost V 4 bases and J 8 bases, with 14 bases left between them. CDR1 and CDR2 from the germline V gene are LGHDT and YNNKEL (reference sequence). The CDR3 has 13 residues. In nucleotides, the CDR3 is TGTGCCAGCAGCCCGCAGGGACTTGGCGGCTACACCTTC. Translated, it gives CASSPQGLGGYTF.

There are many counts of this clonotype. The chain carries TRBV12-3 or TRBV12-4 and TRBJ1-1; D uncertain. V shed 3 bases and J shed 0 bases, with 5 bases lying between them. The CDR3 length is 13 residues. CDR3 nucleotides: TGTGCCAGCAGTTTGAAGCTGAACACTGAAGCTTTCTTT. Protein product: CASSLKLNTEAFF.

This clonotype was seen a few times. The V call is TRBV6-9, the J call TRBJ1-2; D possibly corresponds to TRBD1 (5 bases). The germline V gene encodes CDR1 MNHGY and CDR2 SVAAGI. The ends were cut back, 3 bases at V and 7 bases at J, with 12 bases in the middle. The CDR3 runs to 13 residues. The CDR3 loop is CASSYVGQGGYTF. Here the CDR3 DNA reads TGTGCCAGCAGTTACGTAGGGCAGGGTGGCTACACCTTC.